This T cell receptor (beta chain) was sequenced during a study of cytomegalovirus exposure and HLA in healthy donors. V was clipped by 5 bases and J by 5 bases, with 15 bases between them. In germline, CDR1 is SGHVS, CDR2 FQNEAQ. The CDR3 runs 15 residues. PCR employed 60 Vbeta and 13 Jbeta primers. Clones were read by immunoSEQ multiplex PCR, and TCRdb kept only the in-frame ones, dropping some. The specimen's table records some 200,000 clones. The rearrangement joins TRBV7-8 to TRBJ1-4; D is perhaps TRBD1 (6 bases). The receptor's source is a young woman in good health and CMV-seropositive. Material for sequencing was PBMCs. The CDR3 spells CASSGYRVANEKLFF. In nucleotides, the CDR3 is TGTGCCAGCAGCGGATACAGGGTCGCCAATGAAAAACTGTTTTTT.